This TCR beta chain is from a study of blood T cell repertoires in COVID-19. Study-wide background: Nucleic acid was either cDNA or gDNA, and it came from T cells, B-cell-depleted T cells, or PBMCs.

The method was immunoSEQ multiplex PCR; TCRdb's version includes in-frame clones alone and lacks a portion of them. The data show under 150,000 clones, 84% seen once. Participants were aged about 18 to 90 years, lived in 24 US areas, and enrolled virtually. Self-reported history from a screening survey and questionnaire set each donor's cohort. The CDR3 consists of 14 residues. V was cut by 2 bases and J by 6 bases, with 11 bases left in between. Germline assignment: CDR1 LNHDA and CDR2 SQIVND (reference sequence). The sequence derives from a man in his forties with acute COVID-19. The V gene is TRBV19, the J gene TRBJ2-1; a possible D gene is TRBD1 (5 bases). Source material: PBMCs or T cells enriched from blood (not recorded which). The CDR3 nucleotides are TGTGCCAGTAGTATATCTTGGGGCCCCAATGAGCAGTTCTTC. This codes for CASSISWGPNEQFF.